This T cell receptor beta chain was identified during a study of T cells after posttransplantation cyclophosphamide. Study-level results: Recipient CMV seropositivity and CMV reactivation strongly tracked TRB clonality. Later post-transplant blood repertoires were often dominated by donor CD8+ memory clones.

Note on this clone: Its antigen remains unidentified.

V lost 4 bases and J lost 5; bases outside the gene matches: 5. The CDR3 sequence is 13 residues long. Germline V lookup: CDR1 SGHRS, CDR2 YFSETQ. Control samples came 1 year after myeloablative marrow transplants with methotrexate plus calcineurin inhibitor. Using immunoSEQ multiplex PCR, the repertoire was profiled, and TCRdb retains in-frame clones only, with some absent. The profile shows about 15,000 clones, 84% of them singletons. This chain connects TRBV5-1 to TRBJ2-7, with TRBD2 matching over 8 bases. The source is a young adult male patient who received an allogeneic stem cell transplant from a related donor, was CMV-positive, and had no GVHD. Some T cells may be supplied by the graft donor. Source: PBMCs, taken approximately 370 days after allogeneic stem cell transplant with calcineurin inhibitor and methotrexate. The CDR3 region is CASSGGLANEQYF. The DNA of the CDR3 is TGCGCCAGCAGCGGAGGACTAGCAAACGAGCAGTACTTC.